This is a list of T cell receptor beta chains from one sample in a study of shared clonotypes between healthy human individuals. Clones were read by immunoSEQ multiplex PCR, and TCRdb kept only the in-frame ones, dropping some. The profile shows about 990,000 clones, around three quarters of them singletons. The sequencing input was memory CD4+ T cells from PBMCs. Receptors were obtained from a man between 18 and 35 years old in good health. Some clones in this sample may be carry-over from other donors' samples. CDR3s include the opening cysteine and the closing phenylalanine or tryptophan. The D gene is left open where the match is weak. Not every row has a clone size; where given, it reads once, few, many or a size class.

v_gene	d_gene	j_gene	abundance	CDR3nt	CDR3aa
TRBV15	NA	TRBJ2-7	NA	TGTGCCACCAGCAGTAGCCTATCCTCCTACGAGCAGTACTTC	CATSSSLSSYEQYF
TRBV5-1	NA	TRBJ2-3	NA	TGCGCCAGCAGCCCTGGCTTCGTCCCGGTCACAGATACGCAGTATTTT	CASSPGFVPVTDTQYF
TRBV4-1	TRBD1	TRBJ1-1	NA	TGCGCCAGCGTCCCGGGACAGGGATCGGGCACTGAAGCTTTCTTT	CASVPGQGSGTEAFF
TRBV28	TRBD1	TRBJ2-5	NA	TGTGCCAGCGAGGGGGCTAAGGAAGAGACCCAGTACTTC	CASEGAKEETQYF
TRBV5-1	NA	TRBJ1-3	NA	TGCGCCAGCAGCTTGGCCGGATACGGAAACACCATATATTTT	CASSLAGYGNTIYF
TRBV19	NA	TRBJ2-2	NA	TGTGCCAGTACCCTACAGGGGAACACCGGGGAGCTGTTTTTT	CASTLQGNTGELFF
TRBV9	NA	TRBJ1-5	NA	TGTGCCAGCAGGGACCGGCGGAGCAATCAGCCCCAGCATTTT	CASRDRRSNQPQHF
TRBV15	NA	TRBJ1-2	NA	TGTGCCACCACCAAGACAGGAGACTATGGCTACACCTTC	CATTKTGDYGYTF
TRBV28	NA	TRBJ1-5	NA	TGTGCCAGCAGGCCCTATAGTGGTCAGCCCCAGCATTTT	CASRPYSGQPQHF
TRBV5-6	TRBD2	TRBJ2-5	NA	TGTGCCAGCAGCCTCCCCTTAGCGGGAGTGGGAGAGACCCAGTACTTC	CASSLPLAGVGETQYF
TRBV7-9	TRBD1	TRBJ1-5	NA	TGTGCCAGCAGCCGGACAGGAGGTGATCAGCCCCAGCATTTT	CASSRTGGDQPQHF
TRBV6-1	NA	TRBJ1-2	NA	TGTGCCAGCAGTGAGGGAGGCAGGTCGAGCACCTTC	CASSEGGRSSTF
TRBV4-2	NA	TRBJ1-5	NA	TGTGCCAGCAGCCACCAGGGAGGGAATCAGCCCCAGCATTTT	CASSHQGGNQPQHF
TRBV29-1	NA	TRBJ1-3	NA	TGCAGCGCCCAAGGGGGCTCTGGAAACACCATATATTTT	CSAQGGSGNTIYF
TRBV5-1	NA	TRBJ2-5	NA	TGCGCCAGCAGCCGCGATTCACGGGCCCGGGGGGAGACCCAGTACTTC	CASSRDSRARGETQYF
TRBV5-1	NA	TRBJ1-1	NA	TGCGCCAGCAGCTTGGGGCAGGGGTGGGACACTGAAGCTTTCTTT	CASSLGQGWDTEAFF
TRBV5-1	NA	TRBJ1-4	once	TGCGCCAGCAGCTTACAGGGTCTCAATGAAAAACTGTTTTTT	CASSLQGLNEKLFF
TRBV19	TRBD2	TRBJ2-3	NA	TGTGCCAGTAAGCCACGTCCGGGACTAGTAACAGATACGCAGTATTTT	CASKPRPGLVTDTQYF
TRBV11-3	NA	TRBJ2-3	NA	TGTGCCAGCAGCTCCCTCCCCGGCACAGATACGCAGTATTTT	CASSSLPGTDTQYF
TRBV4-1	TRBD2	TRBJ2-1	few	TGCGCCAGCAGCGAAAGGGAGGGCCAATTGGATGAGCAGTTCTTC	CASSEREGQLDEQFF
TRBV7-3	NA	TRBJ2-6	NA	TGTGCCAGCAGCTATTCTGGGGCCAACGTCCTGACTTTC	CASSYSGANVLTF
TRBV4-1	NA	TRBJ1-2	NA	TGCGCCAGCAGCTTAAGAGGAGACGGCCCTCTAAGTGGCTACACCTTC	CASSLRGDGPLSGYTF
TRBV7-7	TRBD2	TRBJ2-5	NA	TGTGCCAGCAGTCCTCTAGCGGGAATGGAGACCCAGTACTTC	CASSPLAGMETQYF
TRBV6-5	NA	TRBJ1-2	NA	TGTGCCAGCAGTTCCGATGCCAGTGGCTACACCTTC	CASSSDASGYTF
TRBV5-1	NA	TRBJ1-2	few	TGCGCCAGCAGCTTCAGTCAGGGGCTCTATGGCTACACCTTC	CASSFSQGLYGYTF
TRBV7-9	NA	TRBJ2-4	NA	TGTGCCAGCAGCTTAGCGGGGGGCGACATTCAGTACTTC	CASSLAGGDIQYF
TRBV7-7	NA	TRBJ2-1	NA	TGTGCCAGCAGCGCGCGACGGGCCGGGTATAATGAGCAGTTCTTC	CASSARRAGYNEQFF
TRBV20-1	NA	TRBJ2-3	few	TGCAGTGCTAGTAGAACAGATACGCAGTATTTT	CSASRTDTQYF
TRBV10-3	NA	TRBJ1-2	NA	TGTGCCATCAGAGAAACAGGGCGACAGGATGGCTACACCTTC	CAIRETGRQDGYTF
TRBV7-2	NA	TRBJ2-3	NA	TGTGCCAGCAGCCTCACCCGACAAGTCGATACGCAGTATTTT	CASSLTRQVDTQYF
TRBV7-9	NA	TRBJ1-2	NA	TGTGCCAGCAGCTTAACTGCGGAGACAGGTGATCGGCATGGCTACACCTTC	CASSLTAETGDRHGYTF
TRBV28	NA	TRBJ1-2	NA	TGTGCCACCCTAGGGAACCATGGCTACACCTTC	CATLGNHGYTF
TRBV6-4	NA	TRBJ2-2	NA	TGTGCCAGCAGTGAAGGGACTTCTAACACCGGGGAGCTGTTTTTT	CASSEGTSNTGELFF
TRBV6-6	NA	TRBJ1-2	NA	TGTGCCACGCAATCTTGGGGCAGGGAGGATGGCTACACCTTC	CATQSWGREDGYTF
TRBV5-6	TRBD1	TRBJ2-4	once	TGTGCCAGCAGCTTGGGACAGGGGGCTGACATTCAGTACTTC	CASSLGQGADIQYF
TRBV11-2	NA	TRBJ1-2	NA	TGTGCCAGCAGCTTAGTCCGGGATTCATCCCATGGCTACACCTTC	CASSLVRDSSHGYTF
TRBV28	NA	TRBJ1-1	NA	TGTGCCACCCTTCATCGCCGAGACGGACGTAACACTGAAGCTTTCTTT	CATLHRRDGRNTEAFF
TRBV6-1	NA	TRBJ2-3	NA	TGTGCCAGCAGTGAACTGGTGGGGGATACGCAGTATTTT	CASSELVGDTQYF
TRBV9	TRBD1	TRBJ2-5	NA	TGTGCCAGCAGCAAAACGACAGGGCAAGAGACCCAGTACTTC	CASSKTTGQETQYF
TRBV5-1	NA	TRBJ1-2	NA	TGCGCCAGTTCACAGGGAGAGTTTTATGGCTACACCTTC	CASSQGEFYGYTF
TRBV18	NA	TRBJ2-5	NA	TGTGCCAGCTCACCCTCCCCACGAGGGGAGACCCAGTACTTC	CASSPSPRGETQYF
TRBV28	NA	TRBJ2-7	NA	TGTGCCAGCAGATCAGGGGACTTCCTTGTCCACGAGCAGTACTTC	CASRSGDFLVHEQYF
TRBV28	NA	TRBJ2-3	NA	TGTGCCAGCGGCCGGACAGAGTTTAGCACAGATACGCAGTATTTT	CASGRTEFSTDTQYF
TRBV9	NA	TRBJ2-6	NA	TGTGCCAGCAGCCCAAGAGGGTCCGGGGCCAACGTCCTGACTTTC	CASSPRGSGANVLTF
TRBV2	NA	TRBJ2-1	few	TGTGCCAGCAAGGGAGGGGGCTCCTACAATGAGCAGTTCTTC	CASKGGGSYNEQFF
TRBV5-1	TRBD2	TRBJ2-3	NA	TGCGCCAGCAGCTATTTCTCGGGAGGGGGCACAGATACGCAGTATTTT	CASSYFSGGGTDTQYF
TRBV15	NA	TRBJ2-7	NA	TGTGCCACCAGCGGGCCTTGGAGCGAGCAGTACTTC	CATSGPWSEQYF
TRBV28	NA	TRBJ1-2	NA	TGTGCCAGCAGTCTACGCGGATTTGGCTACACCTTC	CASSLRGFGYTF
TRBV5-1	TRBD2	TRBJ2-1	few	TGCGCCAGCAGCCTCGGGACTAGCGGGAGCAGGGAGCAGTTCTTC	CASSLGTSGSREQFF
TRBV28	NA	TRBJ2-2	NA	TGTGCCAGCAGCCCCAAGGCTGCGGGTTGGGGGAACACCGGGGAGCTGTTTTTT	CASSPKAAGWGNTGELFF
TRBV6-1	NA	TRBJ2-1	NA	TGTGCCAGCAGTGTCCTCGTAGCGCACGAGCAGTTCTTC	CASSVLVAHEQFF
TRBV4-1	NA	TRBJ1-2	NA	TGCGCCAGCAGCCCCCCGGGGCGGTATGGCTACACCTTC	CASSPPGRYGYTF